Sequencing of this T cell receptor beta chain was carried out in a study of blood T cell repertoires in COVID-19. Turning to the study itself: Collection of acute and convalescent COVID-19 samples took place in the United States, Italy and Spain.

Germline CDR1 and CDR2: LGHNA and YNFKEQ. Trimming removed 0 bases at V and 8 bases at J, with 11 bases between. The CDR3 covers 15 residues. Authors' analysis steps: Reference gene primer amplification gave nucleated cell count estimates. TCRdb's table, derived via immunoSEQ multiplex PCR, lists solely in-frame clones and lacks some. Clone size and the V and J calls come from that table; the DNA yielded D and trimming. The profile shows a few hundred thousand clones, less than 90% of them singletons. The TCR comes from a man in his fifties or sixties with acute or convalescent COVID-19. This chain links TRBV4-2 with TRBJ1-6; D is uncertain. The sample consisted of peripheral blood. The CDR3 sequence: CASSQDLRFDSPLHF. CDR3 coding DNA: TGTGCCAGCAGCCAAGATCTCAGGTTTGATTCACCCCTCCACTTT.